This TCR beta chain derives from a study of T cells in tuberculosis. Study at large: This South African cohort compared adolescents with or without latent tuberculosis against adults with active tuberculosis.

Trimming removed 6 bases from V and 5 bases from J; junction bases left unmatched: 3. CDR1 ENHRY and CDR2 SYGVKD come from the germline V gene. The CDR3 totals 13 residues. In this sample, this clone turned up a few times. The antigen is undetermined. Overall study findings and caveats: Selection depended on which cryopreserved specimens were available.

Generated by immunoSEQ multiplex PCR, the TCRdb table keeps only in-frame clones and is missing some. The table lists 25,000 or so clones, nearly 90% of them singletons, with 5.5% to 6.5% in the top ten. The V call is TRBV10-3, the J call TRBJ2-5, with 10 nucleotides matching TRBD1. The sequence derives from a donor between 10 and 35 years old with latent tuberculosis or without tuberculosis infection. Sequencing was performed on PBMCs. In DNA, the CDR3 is TGTGCCATCAGGACAGGGGGCGTTGAGACCCAGTACTTC. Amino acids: CAIRTGGVETQYF.